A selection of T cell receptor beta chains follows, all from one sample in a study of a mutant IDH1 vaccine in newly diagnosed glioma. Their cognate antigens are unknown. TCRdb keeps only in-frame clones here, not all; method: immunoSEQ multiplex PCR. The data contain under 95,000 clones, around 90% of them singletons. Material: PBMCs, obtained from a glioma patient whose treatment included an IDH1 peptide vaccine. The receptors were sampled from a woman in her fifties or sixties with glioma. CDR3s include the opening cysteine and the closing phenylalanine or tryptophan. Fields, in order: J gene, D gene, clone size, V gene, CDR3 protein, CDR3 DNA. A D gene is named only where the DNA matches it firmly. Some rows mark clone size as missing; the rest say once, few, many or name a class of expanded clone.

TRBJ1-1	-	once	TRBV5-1	CASNPNYRGRSTEAFF	TGCGCCAGCAACCCAAATTATAGGGGGAGGAGCACTGAAGCTTTCTTT
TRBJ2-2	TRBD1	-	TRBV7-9	CASSLFGTGYTGELFF	TGTGCCAGCAGCTTATTCGGGACAGGGTACACCGGGGAGCTGTTTTTT
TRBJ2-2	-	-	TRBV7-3	CASSRLGTGELFF	TGTGCCAGCAGCCGGCTAGGGACCGGGGAGCTGTTTTTT
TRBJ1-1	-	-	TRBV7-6	CASSLNGNTEAFF	TGTGCCAGCAGCTTAAACGGGAACACTGAAGCTTTCTTT
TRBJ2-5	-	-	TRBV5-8	CASRSHMASAEETQYF	TGTGCCAGCAGATCCCATATGGCTAGCGCTGAAGAGACCCAGTACTTC
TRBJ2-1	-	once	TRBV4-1	CASSQPFYNEQFF	TGCGCCAGCAGCCAACCTTTCTACAATGAGCAGTTCTTC
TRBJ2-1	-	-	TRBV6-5	CASSYPSSSYNEQFF	TGTGCCAGCAGTTACCCCAGCAGCTCCTACAATGAGCAGTTCTTC
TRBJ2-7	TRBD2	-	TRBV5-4	CASSLAGGELEQYF	TGTGCCAGCAGCTTGGCCGGGGGGGAGCTCGAGCAGTACTTC
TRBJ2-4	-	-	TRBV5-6	CASSLGPQGAIQYF	TGTGCCAGCAGCTTGGGCCCCCAGGGAGCCATTCAGTACTTC
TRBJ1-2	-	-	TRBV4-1	CASSLLRGVTGTRGYTF	TGCGCCAGCAGCCTCCTAAGGGGGGTCACCGGGACTAGAGGCTACACCTTC
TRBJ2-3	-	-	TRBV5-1	CASSLAVIGTDTQYF	TGCGCCAGCAGCTTGGCGGTTATTGGCACAGATACGCAGTATTTT
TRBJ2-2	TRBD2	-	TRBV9	CASSARTSGTGELFF	TGTGCCAGCAGCGCCCGGACTAGCGGGACCGGGGAGCTGTTTTTT
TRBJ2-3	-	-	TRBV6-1	CASSNHRSGTDTQYF	TGTGCCAGCAGTAATCATAGATCCGGCACAGATACGCAGTATTTT
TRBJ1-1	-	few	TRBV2	CASSVGQRTEAFF	TGTGCCAGCAGTGTCGGGCAGAGGACTGAAGCTTTCTTT
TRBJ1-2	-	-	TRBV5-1	CASSLGEGRYGYTF	TGCGCCAGCAGCTTGGGAGAAGGGCGCTATGGCTACACCTTC
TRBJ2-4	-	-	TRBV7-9	CASSPVLAKNIQYF	TGTGCCAGCAGCCCAGTTCTAGCCAAAAACATTCAGTACTTC
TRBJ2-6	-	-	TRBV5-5	CASSLGYSGANVLTF	TGTGCCAGCAGCTTGGGCTACTCTGGGGCCAACGTCCTGACTTTC
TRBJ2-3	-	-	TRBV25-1	CASTPTGTYYTDTQYF	TGTGCCAGCACGCCAACCGGGACATATTACACAGATACGCAGTATTTT
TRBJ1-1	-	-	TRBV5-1	CASSPSAFGVNTEAFF	TGCGCCAGCAGCCCTTCTGCGTTTGGGGTGAACACTGAAGCTTTCTTT
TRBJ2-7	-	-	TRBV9	CASSVGANSYEQYF	TGTGCCAGCAGCGTAGGCGCGAACTCCTACGAGCAGTACTTC
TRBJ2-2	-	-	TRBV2	CASSQERADTGELFF	TGTGCCAGCAGTCAGGAGCGGGCCGACACCGGGGAGCTGTTTTTT
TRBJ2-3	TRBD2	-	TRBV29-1	CSVLAGGDDTQYF	TGCAGCGTTCTAGCGGGAGGTGACGATACGCAGTATTTT
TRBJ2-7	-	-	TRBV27	CASSLSQGGLYEQYF	TGTGCCAGCAGTTTATCCCAGGGTGGGTTGTACGAGCAGTACTTC
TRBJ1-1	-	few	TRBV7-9	CASSSRSEAFF	TGTGCCAGCAGCTCTAGGTCTGAAGCTTTCTTT
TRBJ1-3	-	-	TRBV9	CASSVDPGSGNTIYF	TGTGCCAGCAGCGTAGATCCGGGTAGTGGGAACACCATATATTTT
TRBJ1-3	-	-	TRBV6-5	CASSYSTAWNTIYF	TGTGCCAGCAGTTACTCTACAGCGTGGAACACCATATATTTT
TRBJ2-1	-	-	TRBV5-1	CARDGGYNEQFF	TGCGCCAGGGACGGTGGGTACAATGAGCAGTTCTTC
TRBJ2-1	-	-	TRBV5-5	CASSFDRWGEFF	TGTGCCAGCAGCTTCGACCGCTGGGGTGAGTTCTTC
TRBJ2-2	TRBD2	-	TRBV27	CASSPGWGSTSGSNTGELFF	TGTGCCAGCAGTCCGGGTTGGGGGTCGACTAGCGGATCGAACACCGGGGAGCTGTTTTTT
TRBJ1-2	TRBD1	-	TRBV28	CASRRGLGNYGYTF	TGTGCCAGCAGGAGGGGGCTCGGGAACTATGGCTACACCTTC
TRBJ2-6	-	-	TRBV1	CTSSQDLVPGQGPPGLSGANVLTF	TGCACCAGCAGCCAAGACTTAGTCCCGGGACAGGGGCCTCCGGGTCTCTCTGGGGCCAACGTCCTGACTTTC
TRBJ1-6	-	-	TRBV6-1	CASSEVWDTPLHF	TGTGCCAGCAGTGAAGTTTGGGACACTCCCCTCCACTTT
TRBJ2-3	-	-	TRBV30	CAWSSGATDTQYF	TGCGCCTGGAGTTCGGGGGCAACAGATACGCAGTATTTT
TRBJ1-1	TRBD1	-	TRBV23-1	CASRRQGNTEAFF	TGCGCCAGCAGGAGACAGGGGAACACTGAAGCTTTCTTT
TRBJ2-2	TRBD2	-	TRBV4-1	CASSRVASGFTGELFF	TGCGCCAGCAGCCGCGTGGCTAGCGGGTTCACCGGGGAGCTGTTTTTT
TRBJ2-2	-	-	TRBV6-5	CASSYIQGTGELFF	TGTGCCAGCAGTTACATACAGGGCACCGGGGAGCTGTTTTTT
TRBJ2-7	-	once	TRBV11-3	CASSPGTGYEQYF	TGTGCCAGCAGCCCCGGGACGGGCTACGAGCAGTACTTC
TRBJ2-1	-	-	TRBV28	CASSLGGAGSYNEQFF	TGTGCCAGCAGTTTAGGGGGCGCGGGGTCCTACAATGAGCAGTTCTTC
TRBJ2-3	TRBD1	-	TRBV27	CASSLGTGFGDTQYF	TGTGCCAGCAGTTTAGGGACAGGGTTTGGAGATACGCAGTATTTT
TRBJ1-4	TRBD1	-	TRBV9	CASSVGDRGEKLFF	TGTGCCAGCAGCGTAGGGGACAGGGGTGAAAAACTGTTTTTT
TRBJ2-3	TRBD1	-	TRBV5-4	CASSLAGTGSTDTQYF	TGTGCCAGCAGCTTGGCCGGGACAGGGTCCACAGATACGCAGTATTTT
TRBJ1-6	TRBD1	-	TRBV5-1	CASSLSLQGASYNSPLHF	TGCGCCAGCAGCTTGTCTCTACAGGGGGCTTCCTATAATTCACCCCTCCACTTT